This record concerns one T cell receptor beta chain sequence. This specimen belongs to a study of blood T cell repertoires in COVID-19. J was trimmed by 4 bases and V by 3 bases; bases with no gene match: 6. The CDR3 runs 15 residues. Germline CDR1 and CDR2: SGHTA and FQGTGA. Original data processing: For nucleated cells, counts were estimated from reference gene primer amplification. Only in-frame clones appear in the TCRdb table, and some are missing; sequencing was by immunoSEQ multiplex PCR. The DNA gave D and trimming, while V, J and clone size come from that table. Of tens of thousands of clones detected, 90% appear once; the ten largest clones hold roughly 10%.

Sequencing was carried out using peripheral blood. V is TRBV7-3 and J is TRBJ2-7; 10 nucleotides match TRBD2. The TCR originated in a human donor in a cohort sampled during active COVID-19. For the CDR3, the DNA is TGTGCCAGCAGCTTCGGGACTAGCGACGGTTACGAGCAGTACTTC. Encoded protein: CASSFGTSDGYEQYF.